These 18 T cell receptor beta chains were all obtained from the same sample, sequenced in a study of cytotoxic CD8 clonotypes in ibrutinib-treated CLL. Produced via immunoSEQ multiplex PCR; TCRdb's table is partial and in-frame only. The sample records some 120,000 clones, approximately 58% being singletons. Specimen: PBMCs, collected after 24 months of ibrutinib treatment. The receptors here all came from a human donor with chronic lymphocytic leukemia.

The rearrangement links TRBV7-2 to TRBJ2-3; D unclear. The CDR3 runs to 14 residues. CDR1 is SGHTA and CDR2 is FQGNSA in the germline V gene. Trimming removed 1 base at V and 0 bases at J, with 5 bases between. The CDR3 spells CASSLDFSTDTQYF. As DNA, the CDR3 is TGTGCCAGCAGCTTAGACTTTAGCACAGATACGCAGTATTTT.

The sample holds a few counts of this clone. This chain joins TRBV5-1 and TRBJ1-1, with D hard to call. The CDR3 sequence is 14 residues long. Germline V gene sequence: CDR1 SGHRS, CDR2 YFSETQ. The V end lost 0 bases, the J end lost 1 base, and 7 bases lay between the germline ends. The CDR3 nucleotides are TGCGCCAGCAGCTTGGGCAGCAAGAACACTGAAGCTTTCTTT. This encodes CASSLGSKNTEAFF.

This clone was seen a few times. The chain joins TRBV19 to TRBJ1-5; D is undetermined. The CDR3 contains 16 residues. The V gene's germline CDR1 is LNHDA and CDR2 SQIVND (reference sequence). With 1 base removed from V and 5 bases from J, the gap between germline ends came to 15 bases. CDR3 loop: CASSIGSGFRDQPQHF. Here the CDR3 DNA reads TGTGCCAGTAGTATAGGGTCGGGGTTTAGGGATCAGCCCCAGCATTTT.

This rearrangement joins TRBV9 to TRBJ1-4, with TRBD1 as a possible D gene (6 bases). Between the trimmed V and J ends, which lost 4 bases and 11 bases, there was a span of 15 bases. Germline V CDR1 and CDR2: SGDLS, YYNGEE. CDR3 size: 13 residues. In DNA, the CDR3 is TGTGCCAGCAGCCCCCGAGAGGGGGTGAAACTGTTTTTT. Translating it yields CASSPREGVKLFF.

The chain recombines TRBV11-2 with TRBJ2-1, with D possibly being TRBD2 (7 bases). Looked up from germline, CDR1 is SGHAT and CDR2 is FQNNGV. V lost 6 bases to trimming and J lost 7 bases, with 19 bases between them. This CDR3 spans 15 amino acids. This chain's CDR3 is CASSLIRGAGNEQFF. Written as DNA, the CDR3 is TGTGCCAGCAGTCTCATCCGGGGGGCGGGGAATGAGCAGTTCTTC.

Comments on this clone: The germline gene is not matched at one end of the junction; a read error may be the cause. This chain connects TRBV5-1 to TRBJ2-1; no clear D gene. The CDR3 covers 16 residues. CDR1 is SGHRS and CDR2 is YFSETQ in the germline V gene. This CDR3 is CASRLGTVAVIDEQFF. In nucleotides, the CDR3 is TGCGCCAGCAGATTGGGAACAGTGGCAGTTATAGATGAGCAGTTCTTC.

The chain employs TRBV29-1 and TRBJ1-2; D is perhaps TRBD1 (6 bases). The CDR3 contains 13 residues. With 7 bases removed from V and 6 bases from J, the gap between germline ends came to 18 bases. Germline CDR1 SQVTM, CDR2 ANQGSEA. CDR3 residues: CSARAGGLDGYTF. The DNA of the CDR3 is TGCAGCGCGAGAGCCGGGGGGCTTGATGGCTACACCTTC.

This rearrangement joins TRBV19 to TRBJ1-6; D call uncertain. Trimming took off 2 bases at V and 8 bases at J, with 7 bases between the two ends. The CDR3 has 13 residues. Per germline, CDR1 LNHDA and CDR2 SQIVND (reference sequence). The CDR3 is CASSIREDSPLHF. The CDR3 DNA reads TGTGCCAGTAGTATACGGGAGGATTCACCCCTCCACTTT.

The V and J genes are TRBV28 and TRBJ2-2; D gene unclear. Trimming took 6 bases from V and 5 from J, leaving 16 bases between them. The germline V gene has CDR1 MDHEN and CDR2 SYDVKM. This CDR3 comprises 15 residues. This CDR3 reads CASSRALVLTGELFF. CDR3 DNA sequence: TGTGCCAGCAGCCGTGCCTTGGTACTTACCGGGGAGCTGTTTTTT.

The chain joins TRBV7-6 to TRBJ2-3; 11 nucleotides match TRBD1. Trimming removed 3 bases from V and 5 bases from J; junction bases left unmatched: 1. This CDR3 has 14 residues. Germline assignment: CDR1 SGHVS and CDR2 FNYEAQ. The CDR3 DNA sequence: TGTGCCAGCAGCTTCGGGACAGGGGGAGATACGCAGTATTTT. This codes for CASSFGTGGDTQYF.

The V and J genes are TRBV28 and TRBJ2-1, with 7 bases aligning to TRBD2. The CDR3 has 16 amino acids. Per germline, CDR1 MDHEN and CDR2 SYDVKM. Losses at the gene ends were 8 bases for V and 8 bases for J; bases not matched to a gene: 18. The CDR3 DNA reads TGTGCCAGCCGAGAGGGCAGGACTGGGAGGGCGGATGAGCAGTTCTTC. Amino acids: CASREGRTGRADEQFF. The complete variable domain, with remaining parts taken from reference TRBV28 and TRBJ2-1, reads DVKVTQSSRYLVKRTGEKVFLECVQDMDHENMFWYRQDPGLGLRLIYFSYDVKMKEKGDIPEGYSVSREKKERFSLILESASTNQTSMYLCASREGRTGRADEQFFGPGTRLTVL.

This clone was counted a single time. CDR3 sequence reads: CAISAAGSETQYF. The CDR3 DNA reads as TGTGCCATCAGTGCGGCAGGGTCAGAGACCCAGTACTTC. V and J are TRBV10-3 and TRBJ2-5, with D perhaps matching TRBD1 (5 bases). V lost 4 bases, J lost 4 bases, and 10 bases lay in between. This CDR3 is 13 amino acids long. The germline V gene encodes CDR1 ENHRY and CDR2 SYGVKD.

This clone has only a few counts. The CDR3 reads CASSDPGEANEKLFF. CDR3 bases: TGCGCCAGCAGTGACCCCGGGGAAGCAAATGAAAAACTGTTTTTT. The chain employs TRBV10-2 and TRBJ1-4; D is unresolved. The ends were cut back, 3 bases at V and 5 bases at J, with 13 bases in the middle. The CDR3 length is 15 residues. Germline CDR1 is WSHSY and CDR2 is SAAADI.

The sample holds one count of this clone. The chain is built from TRBV7-3 and TRBJ1-3, with no clear D. Germline CDR1 is SGHTA and CDR2 is FQGTGA. The CDR3 totals 15 residues. Trimming cost V 5 bases and J 3 bases, with 14 bases left between them. CDR3 sequence reads: CASSPRSGDGNTIYF. CDR3 DNA sequence: TGTGCCAGCAGCCCCCGGAGTGGCGATGGAAACACCATATATTTT.

The table lists this clone with a few counts. Here the CDR3 DNA reads TGTGCCAGCAGTTACTTTACGAGGTCCTACGAGCAGTACTTC. Amino acid sequence: CASSYFTRSYEQYF. This rearrangement joins TRBV6-6 to TRBJ2-7; D is unresolved. This CDR3 has 14 amino acids. Trimming removed 1 base from V and 1 base from J, with 8 bases in between. Germline CDR1 and CDR2: MNHNY and SVGAGI (reference sequence).

Only a few counts were recorded for this clone. This chain connects TRBV5-1 to TRBJ2-6; 9 bases fit TRBD1. Germline values: CDR1 SGHRS, CDR2 YFSETQ. CDR3 length equals 16 residues. The junction had 0 bases not matched to a gene; V was cut back by 0 bases and J by 2 bases. The CDR3 region has the DNA TGCGCCAGCAGCTTGGACAGGGGGCCTGGGGCCAACGTCCTGACTTTC. It codes for CASSLDRGPGANVLTF.

This chain uses TRBV4-1 with TRBJ1-2; no firm D call. This CDR3 is built from 14 residues. The V gene lost 0 bases and the J gene lost 3 bases, with 8 bases spanning the gap. Germline V gene data show CDR1 as MGHRA and CDR2 as YSYEKL. The CDR3 DNA follows: TGCGCCAGCAGCCAAGATGGCATGTACTATGGCTACACCTTC. Protein sequence: CASSQDGMYYGYTF.

J is TRBJ2-2 and V is TRBV11-3; D remains unclear. The V gene lost 9 bases and the J gene lost 4 bases, with 12 bases spanning the gap. CDR1 is SGHNT and CDR2 is YENEEA in the germline V gene. The CDR3 spans 13 residues. The CDR3 nucleotides read TGTGCCAGTCCGGTGAACCGCACCGGGGAGCTGTTTTTT. It translates to CASPVNRTGELFF.